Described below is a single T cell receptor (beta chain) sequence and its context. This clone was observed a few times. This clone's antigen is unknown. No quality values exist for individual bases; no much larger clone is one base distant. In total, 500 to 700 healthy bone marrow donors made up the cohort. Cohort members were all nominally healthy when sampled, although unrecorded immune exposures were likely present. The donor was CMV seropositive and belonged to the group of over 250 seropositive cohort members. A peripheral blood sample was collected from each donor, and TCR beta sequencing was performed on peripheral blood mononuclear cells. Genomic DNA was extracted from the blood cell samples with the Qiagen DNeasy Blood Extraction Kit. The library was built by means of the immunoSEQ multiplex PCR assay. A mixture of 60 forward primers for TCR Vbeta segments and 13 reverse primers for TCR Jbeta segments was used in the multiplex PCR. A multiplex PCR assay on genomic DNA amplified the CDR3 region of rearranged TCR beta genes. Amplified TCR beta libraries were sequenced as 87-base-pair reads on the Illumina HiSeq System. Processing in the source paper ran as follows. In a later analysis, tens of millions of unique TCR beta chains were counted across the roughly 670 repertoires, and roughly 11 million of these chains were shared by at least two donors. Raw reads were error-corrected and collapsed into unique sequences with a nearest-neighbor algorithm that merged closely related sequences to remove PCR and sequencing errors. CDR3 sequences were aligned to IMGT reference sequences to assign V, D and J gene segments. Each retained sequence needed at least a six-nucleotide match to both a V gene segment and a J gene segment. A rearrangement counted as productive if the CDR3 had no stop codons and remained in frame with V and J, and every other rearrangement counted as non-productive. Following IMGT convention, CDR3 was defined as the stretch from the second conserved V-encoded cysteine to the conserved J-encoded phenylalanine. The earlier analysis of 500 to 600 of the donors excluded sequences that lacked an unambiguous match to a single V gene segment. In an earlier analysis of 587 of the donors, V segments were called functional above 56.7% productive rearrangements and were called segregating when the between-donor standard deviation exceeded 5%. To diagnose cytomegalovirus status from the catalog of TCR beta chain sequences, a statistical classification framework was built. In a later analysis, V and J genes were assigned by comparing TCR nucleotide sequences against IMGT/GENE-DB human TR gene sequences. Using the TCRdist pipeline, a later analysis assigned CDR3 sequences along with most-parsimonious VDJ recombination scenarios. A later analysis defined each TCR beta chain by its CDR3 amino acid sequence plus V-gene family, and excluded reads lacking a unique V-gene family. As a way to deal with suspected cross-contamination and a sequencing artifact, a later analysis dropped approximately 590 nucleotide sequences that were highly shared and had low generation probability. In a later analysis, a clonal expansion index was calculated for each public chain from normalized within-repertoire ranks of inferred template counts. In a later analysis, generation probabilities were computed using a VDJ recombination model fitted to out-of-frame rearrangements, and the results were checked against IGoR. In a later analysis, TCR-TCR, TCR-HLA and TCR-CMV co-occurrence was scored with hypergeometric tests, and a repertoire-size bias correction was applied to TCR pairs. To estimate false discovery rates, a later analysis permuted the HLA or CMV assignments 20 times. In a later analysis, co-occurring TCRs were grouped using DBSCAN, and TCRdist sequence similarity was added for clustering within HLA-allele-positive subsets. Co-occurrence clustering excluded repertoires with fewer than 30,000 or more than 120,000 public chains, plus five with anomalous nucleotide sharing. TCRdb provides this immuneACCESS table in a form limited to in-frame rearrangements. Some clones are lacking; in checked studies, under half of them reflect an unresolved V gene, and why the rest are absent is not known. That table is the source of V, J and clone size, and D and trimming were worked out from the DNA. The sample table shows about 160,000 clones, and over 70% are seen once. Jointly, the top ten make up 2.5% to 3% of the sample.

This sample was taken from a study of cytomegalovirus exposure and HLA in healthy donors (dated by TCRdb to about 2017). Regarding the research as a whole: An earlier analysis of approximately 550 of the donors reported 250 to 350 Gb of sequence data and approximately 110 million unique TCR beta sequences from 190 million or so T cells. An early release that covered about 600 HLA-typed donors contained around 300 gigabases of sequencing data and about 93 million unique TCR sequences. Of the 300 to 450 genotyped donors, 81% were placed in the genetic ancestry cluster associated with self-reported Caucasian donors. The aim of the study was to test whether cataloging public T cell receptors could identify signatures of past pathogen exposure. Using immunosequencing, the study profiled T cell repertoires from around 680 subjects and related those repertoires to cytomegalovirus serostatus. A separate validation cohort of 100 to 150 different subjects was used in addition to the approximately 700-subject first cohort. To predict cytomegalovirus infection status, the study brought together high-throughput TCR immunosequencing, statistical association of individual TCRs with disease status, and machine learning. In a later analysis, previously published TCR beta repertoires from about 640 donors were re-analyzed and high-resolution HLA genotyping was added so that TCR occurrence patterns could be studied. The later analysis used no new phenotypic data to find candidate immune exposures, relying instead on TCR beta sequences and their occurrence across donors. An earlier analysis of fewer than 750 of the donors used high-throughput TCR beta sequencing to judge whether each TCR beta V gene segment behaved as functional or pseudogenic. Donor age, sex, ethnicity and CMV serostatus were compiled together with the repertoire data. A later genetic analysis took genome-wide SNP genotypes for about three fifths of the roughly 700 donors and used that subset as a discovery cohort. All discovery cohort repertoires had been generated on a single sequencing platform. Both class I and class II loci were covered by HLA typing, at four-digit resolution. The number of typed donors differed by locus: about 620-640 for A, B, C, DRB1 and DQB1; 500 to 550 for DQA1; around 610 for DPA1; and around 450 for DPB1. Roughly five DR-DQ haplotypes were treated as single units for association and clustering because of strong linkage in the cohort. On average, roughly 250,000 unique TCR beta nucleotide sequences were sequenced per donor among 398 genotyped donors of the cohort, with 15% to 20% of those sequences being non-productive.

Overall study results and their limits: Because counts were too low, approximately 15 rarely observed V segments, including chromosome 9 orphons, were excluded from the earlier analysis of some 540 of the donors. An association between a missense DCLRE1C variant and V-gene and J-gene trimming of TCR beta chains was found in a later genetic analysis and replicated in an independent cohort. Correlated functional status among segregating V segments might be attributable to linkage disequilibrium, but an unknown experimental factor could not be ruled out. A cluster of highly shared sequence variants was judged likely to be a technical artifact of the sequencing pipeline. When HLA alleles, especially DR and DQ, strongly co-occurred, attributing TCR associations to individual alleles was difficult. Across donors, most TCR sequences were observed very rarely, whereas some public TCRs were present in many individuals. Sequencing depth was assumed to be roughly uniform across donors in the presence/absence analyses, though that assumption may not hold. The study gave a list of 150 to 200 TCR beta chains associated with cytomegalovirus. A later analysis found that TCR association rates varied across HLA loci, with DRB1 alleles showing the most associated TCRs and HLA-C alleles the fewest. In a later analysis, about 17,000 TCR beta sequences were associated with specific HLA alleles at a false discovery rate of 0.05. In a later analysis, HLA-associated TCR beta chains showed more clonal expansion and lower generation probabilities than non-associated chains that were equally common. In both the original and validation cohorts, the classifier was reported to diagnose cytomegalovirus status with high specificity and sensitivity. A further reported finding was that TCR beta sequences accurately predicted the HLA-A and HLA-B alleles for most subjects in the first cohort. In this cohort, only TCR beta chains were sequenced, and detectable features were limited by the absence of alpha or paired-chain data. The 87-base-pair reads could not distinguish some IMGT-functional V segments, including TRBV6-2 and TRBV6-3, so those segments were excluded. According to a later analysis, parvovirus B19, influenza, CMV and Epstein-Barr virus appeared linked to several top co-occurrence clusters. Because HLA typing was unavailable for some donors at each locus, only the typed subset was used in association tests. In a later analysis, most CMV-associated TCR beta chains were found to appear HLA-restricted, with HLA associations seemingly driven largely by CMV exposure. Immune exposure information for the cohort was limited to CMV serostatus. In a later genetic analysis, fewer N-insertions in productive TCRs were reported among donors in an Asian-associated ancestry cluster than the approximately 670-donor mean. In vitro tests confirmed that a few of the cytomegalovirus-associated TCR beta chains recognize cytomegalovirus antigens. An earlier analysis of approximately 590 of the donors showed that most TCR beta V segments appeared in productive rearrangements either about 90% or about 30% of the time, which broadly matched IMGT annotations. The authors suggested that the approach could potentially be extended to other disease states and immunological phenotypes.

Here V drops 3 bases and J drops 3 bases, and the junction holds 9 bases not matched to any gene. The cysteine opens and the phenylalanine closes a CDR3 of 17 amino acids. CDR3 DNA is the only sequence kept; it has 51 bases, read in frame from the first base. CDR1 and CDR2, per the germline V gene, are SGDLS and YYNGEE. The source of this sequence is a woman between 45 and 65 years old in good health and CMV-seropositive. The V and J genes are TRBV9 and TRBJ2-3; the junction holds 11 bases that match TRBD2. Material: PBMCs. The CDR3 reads CASSADVGLAATDTQYF. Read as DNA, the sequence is TGTGCCAGCAGCGCTGATGTGGGACTAGCGGCGACAGATACGCAGTATTTT.